The next 13 T cell receptor beta chains were all read from a single sample in a study of cytomegalovirus exposure and HLA in healthy donors. Researchers ran the PCR with 60 Vbeta and 13 Jbeta primers. Assay: immunoSEQ multiplex PCR; the TCRdb copy retains only in-frame clones and omits some. The repertoire consists of roughly 200,000 clones, with about 78% occurring once and the leading ten covering around 2.4%. The sequencing sample was made of PBMCs. The receptor set was obtained from a man aged 55 to 70 in good health and CMV-seronegative.

This sequence joins TRBV7-9 and TRBJ2-1; 8 bases align to TRBD2. The CDR3 consists of 14 residues. In germline, CDR1 is SEHNR, CDR2 FQNEAQ (reference sequence). Germline trimming cut 7 bases from V and 2 bases from J; bases unmatched to any gene: 4. CDR3 protein: CASNRLAPYNEQFF. DNA of the CDR3: TGTGCCAGCAATCGACTAGCGCCCTACAATGAGCAGTTCTTC.

This chain's CDR3 is CASSLMGDEAFF. In DNA, the CDR3 is TGTGCCAGCAGTTTGATGGGAGATGAAGCTTTCTTT. The chain recombines TRBV28 with TRBJ1-1; D uncertain. Per the germline V gene, CDR1 is MDHEN and CDR2 is SYDVKM. V shed 3 bases and J shed 7 bases, with 9 bases lying between them. This CDR3 spans 12 amino acids.

This clone has only a few counts. The rearrangement links TRBV4-1 to TRBJ1-1; 9 bases map to TRBD1. Germline CDR1 and CDR2: MGHRA and YSYEKL. The V and J ends lost 1 base and 3 bases, in that order; junction bases with no gene match: 3. This CDR3 is 15 amino acids long. The CDR3 DNA reads TGCGCCAGCAGCCAAGTTACAGGGGGCTACACTGAAGCTTTCTTT. Amino acid sequence: CASSQVTGGYTEAFF.

This clone was found once. The CDR3 here is CASSSRTGTYGYTF. The CDR3 bases are TGTGCCAGCAGTTCTCGGACAGGGACCTATGGCTACACCTTC. The rearrangement links TRBV2 to TRBJ1-2; TRBD1 agrees at 8 bases. CDR1 is SNHLY and CDR2 is FYNNEI in the germline V gene. The V segment lost 5 bases and the J segment 4 bases; nucleotides outside the gene matches: 6. There are 14 residues in the CDR3.

This clone was seen a handful of times. V and J are TRBV5-1 and TRBJ1-1; 9 bases map to TRBD1. Trimming took 4 bases from V and 1 from J; bases not matched to a gene: 5. This CDR3 comprises 15 residues. Germline lookup yields CDR1 SGHRS and CDR2 YFSETQ. Here the CDR3 reads CASSTGGVQNTEAFF. DNA of the CDR3: TGCGCCAGCAGCACAGGGGGCGTCCAGAACACTGAAGCTTTCTTT.

This clone was seen a few times. The chain combines TRBV13 with TRBJ2-4; 11 bases map to TRBD2. J gave up 0 bases and V 8 bases, and 6 bases lay outside the gene matches. Germline values: CDR1 PRHDT, CDR2 FYEKMQ (reference sequence). CDR3 size: 16 residues. The CDR3 DNA reads TGTGCCAGCGCTAGCGGGGGGATTCCAGCCAAAAACATTCAGTACTTC. Translating gives CASASGGIPAKNIQYF.

The chain has TRBV4-2 and TRBJ1-2, with 7 bases that match TRBD1. CDR1 is LGHNA and CDR2 is YNFKEQ in the germline V gene. The CDR3 loop spans 17 amino acids. V was clipped by 0 bases and J by 8 bases; unmatched bases: 15. The CDR3 coding sequence is TGTGCCAGCAGCCAAGATCTGGGCGGACAGGAGGGACCGGGCTACACCTTC. It translates to CASSQDLGGQEGPGYTF.

This clone was detected many times. The chain couples TRBV6-1 to TRBJ2-7, with 7 bases identical to TRBD1. From germline, CDR1 is MNHNS and CDR2 SASEGT. The V and J ends lost 6 bases and 5 bases, in that order; junction bases with no gene match: 4. This CDR3 is built from 12 residues. CDR3 in amino acids: CASRTGFNEQYF. The CDR3 DNA reads TGTGCCAGCAGGACAGGGTTCAACGAGCAGTACTTC.

This clone is a singleton in its sample. V is TRBV4-3 and J is TRBJ2-7; D unclear. Per the germline V gene, CDR1 is LGHNA and CDR2 is YSLEER. CDR3 length: 13 amino acids. V was shortened by 4 bases and J by 3 bases, with 10 bases between the two germline ends. The CDR3, as DNA: TGCGCCAGCAGCCTGAGGCTGGGCTACGAGCAGTACTTC. It is translated as CASSLRLGYEQYF.

This chain connects TRBV2 to TRBJ1-3; D might be TRBD1 (5 bases). Trimming removed 6 bases at V and 0 bases at J, with 15 bases between. Germline-derived CDR1 and CDR2 are SNHLY and FYNNEI. The CDR3 covers 16 residues. CDR3 bases: TGTGCCAGCAGCCTAGGGGATCCGTTCTCTGGAAACACCATATATTTT. This translates into CASSLGDPFSGNTIYF.

This sequence joins TRBV19 and TRBJ2-3; D is unclear. V was cut by 3 bases and J by 0 bases, with 13 bases left in between. The CDR3 covers 16 residues. Germline values: CDR1 LNHDA, CDR2 SQIVND (reference sequence). The DNA of the CDR3 is TGTGCCAGTAGTATCGGCCCGTACGGGAGCACAGATACGCAGTATTTT. This translates into CASSIGPYGSTDTQYF. Full variable domain (missing parts from reference TRBV19 and TRBJ2-3): DGGITQSPKYLFRKEGQNVTLSCEQNLNHDAMYWYRQDPGQGLRLIYYSQIVNDFQKGDIAEGYSVSREKKESFPLTVTSAQKNPTAFYLCASSIGPYGSTDTQYFGPGTRLTVL.

J is TRBJ2-3 and V is TRBV7-6; D is unresolved. V lost 5 bases to trimming and J lost 4 bases, with 25 bases between them. The length of the CDR3 is 18 residues. CDR1 and CDR2 (germline): SGHVS, FNYEAQ. CDR3 nucleotide sequence: TGTGCCAGCAGCCTCGCAGCTCCCATCCAGGTGTTGGCAGATACGCAGTATTTT. Translated, it gives CASSLAAPIQVLADTQYF.

V usage is TRBV29-1 and J usage is TRBJ2-3, with D perhaps matching TRBD1 (7 bases). Trimming cost V 7 bases and J 6 bases, with 23 bases left between them. CDR3 length equals 15 residues. CDR1 and CDR2 (germline): SQVTM, ANQGSEA. CDR3: CSGTTNRGGGDTQYF. Here the CDR3 DNA reads TGCAGCGGTACCACCAACAGGGGAGGAGGGGATACGCAGTATTTT.